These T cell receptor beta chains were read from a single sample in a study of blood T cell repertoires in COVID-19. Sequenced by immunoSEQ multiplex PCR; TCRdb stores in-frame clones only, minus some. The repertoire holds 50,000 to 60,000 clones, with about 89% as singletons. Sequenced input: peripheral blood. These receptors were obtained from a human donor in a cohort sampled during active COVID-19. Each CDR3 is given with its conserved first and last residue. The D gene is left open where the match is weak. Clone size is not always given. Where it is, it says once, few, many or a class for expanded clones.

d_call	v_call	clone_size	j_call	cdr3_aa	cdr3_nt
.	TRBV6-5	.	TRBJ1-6	CASTPGRGNSPLHF	TGTGCCAGCACCCCCGGTAGGGGAAATTCACCCCTCCACTTT
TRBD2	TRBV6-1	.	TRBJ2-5	CASSEPGSGSGETQYF	TGTGCCAGCAGTGAACCCGGTAGCGGGAGTGGAGAGACCCAGTACTTC
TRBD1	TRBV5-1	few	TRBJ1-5	CASSPGTGGIQPQHF	TGCGCCAGCAGCCCGGGGACAGGGGGGATTCAGCCCCAGCATTTT
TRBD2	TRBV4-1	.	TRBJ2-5	CASSQEGTSGVQETQYF	TGCGCCAGCAGCCAAGAGGGGACTAGCGGGGTACAAGAGACCCAGTACTTC
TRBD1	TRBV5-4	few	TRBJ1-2	CASAGTGGAHGYTF	TGTGCCAGCGCCGGGACAGGGGGCGCTCATGGCTACACCTTC
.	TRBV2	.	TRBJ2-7	CASSDGRSSSYEQYF	TGTGCCAGCAGTGATGGCAGGTCAAGCTCCTACGAGCAGTACTTC
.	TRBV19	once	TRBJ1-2	CASSIAPRPWETYTF	TGTGCCAGTAGTATAGCGCCCAGGCCCTGGGAGACCTACACCTTC
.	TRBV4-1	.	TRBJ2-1	CASRPSPMAGSYNEQFF	TGCGCCAGCAGACCTTCACCGATGGCGGGATCCTACAATGAGCAGTTCTTC
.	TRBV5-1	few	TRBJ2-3	CASSLAPADTQYF	TGCGCCAGCAGCTTGGCACCAGCGGATACGCAGTATTTT
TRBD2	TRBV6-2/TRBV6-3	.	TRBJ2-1	CASSYPPTSGRTNEQFF	TGTGCCAGCAGTTACCCACCGACTAGCGGGAGGACCAATGAGCAGTTCTTC
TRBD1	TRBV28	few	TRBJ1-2	CASSQRQGEGYTF	TGTGCCAGCAGCCAGAGACAGGGGGAGGGCTACACCTTC
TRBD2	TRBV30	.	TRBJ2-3	CAWSLSSGADTQYF	TGTGCCTGGAGTCTGTCTAGCGGGGCAGATACGCAGTATTTT
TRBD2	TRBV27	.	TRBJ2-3	CASSFGGWSDTQYF	TGTGCCAGCAGTTTCGGGGGGTGGTCGGATACGCAGTATTTT
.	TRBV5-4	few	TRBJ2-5	CASSSQGHLQETQYF	TGTGCCAGCAGTTCCCAGGGGCACTTACAAGAGACCCAGTACTTC
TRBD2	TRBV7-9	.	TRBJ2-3	CASSIWTSGSTDTQYF	TGTGCCAGCAGCATCTGGACTAGCGGGAGCACAGATACGCAGTATTTT
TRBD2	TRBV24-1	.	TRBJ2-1	CATSDLAGVVNEQFF	TGTGCCACCAGTGATTTAGCGGGAGTGGTGAATGAGCAGTTCTTC
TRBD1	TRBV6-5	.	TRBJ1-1	CASSYRRAGGGTEAFF	TGTGCCAGCAGTTACAGAAGGGCAGGGGGTGGTACTGAAGCTTTCTTT
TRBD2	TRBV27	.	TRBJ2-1	CASSRQAGASNNEQFF	TGTGCCAGCAGTCGTCAAGCGGGGGCTTCAAACAATGAGCAGTTCTTC
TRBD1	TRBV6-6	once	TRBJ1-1	CASSYSGQSSGTEAFF	TGTGCCAGCAGTTATTCGGGACAGAGCTCGGGGACTGAAGCTTTCTTT
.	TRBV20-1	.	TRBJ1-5	CSASEQVEQPQHF	TGCAGTGCTAGTGAGCAGGTTGAGCAGCCCCAGCATTTT
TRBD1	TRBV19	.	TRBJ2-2	CASSRTGGGGELFF	TGTGCCAGTAGCAGGACAGGGGGCGGCGGGGAGCTGTTTTTT
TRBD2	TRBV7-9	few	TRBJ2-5	CASSPGLEETQYF	TGTGCCAGCAGCCCGGGACTAGAAGAGACCCAGTACTTC
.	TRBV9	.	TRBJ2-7	CASSVGGQNSYEQYF	TGTGCCAGCAGCGTAGGCGGGCAGAACTCCTACGAGCAGTACTTC
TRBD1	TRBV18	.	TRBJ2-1	CASGGQAYNEQFF	TGTGCCAGCGGGGGACAGGCCTACAATGAGCAGTTCTTC
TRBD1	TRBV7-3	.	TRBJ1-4	CASSLTGQINEKLFF	TGTGCCAGCAGCTTAACGGGACAGATTAATGAAAAACTGTTTTTT
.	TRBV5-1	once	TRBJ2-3	CASSLGTSSDTQYF	TGCGCCAGCAGCTTGGGTACTAGCTCAGATACGCAGTATTTT
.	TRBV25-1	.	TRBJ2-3	CASSRQFTDTQYF	TGTGCCAGCAGTCGACAGTTCACAGATACGCAGTATTTT
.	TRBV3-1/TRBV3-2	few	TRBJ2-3	CASSSYYTDTQYF	TGTGCCAGCAGCTCCTACTACACAGATACGCAGTATTTT
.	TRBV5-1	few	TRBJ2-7	CASSLGGYEQYF	TGCGCCAGCAGCCTTGGCGGCTACGAGCAGTACTTC
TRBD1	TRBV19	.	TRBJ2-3	CASSPPGTGGTDTQYF	TGTGCCAGTAGTCCCCCCGGGACAGGGGGCACAGATACGCAGTATTTT
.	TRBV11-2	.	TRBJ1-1	CASSPNGGNTEAFF	TGTGCCAGCAGCCCCAACGGAGGGAACACTGAAGCTTTCTTT
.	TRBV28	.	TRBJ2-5	CASTGGRTQYF	TGTGCCAGCACCGGAGGGAGGACCCAGTACTTC
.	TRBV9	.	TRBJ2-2	CASSPKGASRTGELFF	TGTGCCAGCAGCCCCAAAGGGGCCTCGAGGACCGGGGAGCTGTTTTTT
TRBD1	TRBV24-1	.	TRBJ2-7	CATSETGQGALNEQYF	TGTGCCACCAGTGAAACGGGACAGGGGGCGCTCAACGAGCAGTACTTC
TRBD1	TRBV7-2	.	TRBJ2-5	CASSLGRARGQTQYF	TGTGCCAGCAGCTTAGGGCGGGCCAGGGGGCAGACCCAGTACTTC
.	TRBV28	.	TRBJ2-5	CASRGTSRRFETQYF	TGTGCCAGCAGGGGGACAAGTCGACGGTTTGAGACCCAGTACTTC
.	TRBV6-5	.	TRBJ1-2	CASSFINYGYTF	TGTGCCAGCAGTTTTATTAACTATGGCTACACCTTC
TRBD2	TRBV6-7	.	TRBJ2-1	CASIGTSGAAEQFF	TGTGCCAGCATCGGGACTAGCGGGGCTGCTGAGCAGTTCTTC
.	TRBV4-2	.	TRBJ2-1	CASSQAIADIYNEQFF	TGTGCCAGCAGCCAAGCGATTGCGGATATCTACAATGAGCAGTTCTTC
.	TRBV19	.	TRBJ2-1	CASSIGGSRNEQFF	TGTGCCAGTAGTATCGGCGGGTCCCGAAATGAGCAGTTCTTC
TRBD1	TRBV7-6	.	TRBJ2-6	CASSLRTGTGGSGANVLTF	TGTGCCAGCAGCTTAAGAACCGGGACAGGGGGTTCTGGGGCCAACGTCCTGACTTTC
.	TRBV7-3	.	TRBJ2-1	CASSLNLGVGNEQFF	TGTGCCAGCAGCTTAAATCTAGGGGTTGGCAATGAGCAGTTCTTC
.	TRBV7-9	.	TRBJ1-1	CASSLRSGGGVYPEAFF	TGTGCCAGCAGCCTCCGTAGTGGGGGAGGTGTGTACCCTGAAGCTTTCTTT
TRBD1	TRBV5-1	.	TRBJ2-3	CASSLQTGATITDTQYF	TGCGCCAGCAGCTTGCAGACAGGGGCCACCATCACAGATACGCAGTATTTT
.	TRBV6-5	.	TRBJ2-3	CASTWRSHTDTQYF	TGTGCCAGCACCTGGCGGAGCCACACAGATACGCAGTATTTT
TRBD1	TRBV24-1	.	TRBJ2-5	CATSGGQKKETQYF	TGTGCCACCAGTGGGGGACAGAAAAAAGAGACCCAGTACTTC
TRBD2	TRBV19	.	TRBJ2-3	CASSMGTSARTDTQYF	TGTGCCAGTAGTATGGGGACTAGCGCCCGCACAGATACGCAGTATTTT